This note documents a single T cell receptor beta chain sequence. After thawing and overnight rest, PBMC were stained with GMM-loaded CD1B tetramer, viability dye and anti-CD3 for sorting. The lipid loaded on the CD1B tetramers was C32 glucose monomycolate from Rhodococcus equi. This specimen comes from a study of T cells in tuberculosis. Study in general: T cells were selected with CD1B tetramers loaded with glucose monomycolate.

With 3 bases clipped from V and 5 bases from J, the junction kept 1 base outside the gene matches. CDR1 is SEHNR, CDR2 FQNEAQ, per germline (reference sequence). The CDR3 covers 13 residues. Measured with immunoSEQ multiplex PCR; TCRdb has only the in-frame clones, and not every one. Among around 50,000 clones listed, 88% were seen once. Sequencing used CD1b-GMM tetramer-negative cells sorted from PBMCs. The chain combines TRBV7-9 with TRBJ2-1; 7 bases are a match to TRBD2. The source is an adult woman with latent tuberculosis. The CDR3 loop is CASSLSGDNEQFF. CDR3 sequence (DNA): TGTGCCAGCAGCTTGAGCGGGGACAATGAGCAGTTCTTC.